In this sample, the clone carrying this TCR beta chain turned up a few times. Its antigen is undetermined. The data originate from a study of vaccination effects on CD4 cells after COVID-19. Points from the study as a whole: Late post-vaccination, clones induced by infection and those induced by vaccine underwent marked clonal contraction.

V gave up 6 bases and J gave up 9 bases, with 17 bases separating them. The CDR3 has 14 amino acids. Germline CDR1 and CDR2: KGHDR and SFDVKD. In the ViraFEST assay, antigen-specific CD4+ clonotypes were identified by expansion after peptide-pool stimulation. The culture ran for under eleven days, and then CD4+ T cells were isolated. Vaccine recipients had no previous SARS-CoV-2 infection; their nucleocapsid antibodies were negative. Cultures had half their medium replaced with IL-2 medium on days 3 and 7. Generated by immunoSEQ multiplex PCR, the TCRdb table keeps only in-frame clones and is missing some. The data contain tens of thousands of clones, around 71% of them seen just once; the ten biggest clones take up 9.5% to 15%.

The chain couples TRBV24-1 to TRBJ1-5, with D perhaps matching TRBD1 (6 bases). This receptor was obtained from a human donor who received a COVID-19 vaccine. This specimen was CD4+ T cells from PBMCs cultured with HCoV-OC43 spike peptides, taken before COVID-19 vaccination. Subset reported: HCoV-OC43 spike overlapping peptide pool stimulation. The CDR3 bases are TGTGCCACCAGTCCCACAGGGTCAACGCGGCCCCAGCATTTT. Its protein is CATSPTGSTRPQHF.